One T cell receptor beta chain is described in this entry. This clone was observed a handful of times. Its recognized antigen is unknown. Per-nucleotide qualities are absent, and no much larger clonotype sits a single base away. Collaborating institutions collected whole blood in K2EDTA tubes following their own protocols. Collaborator samples were shipped for TCRbeta analysis as frozen whole blood, isolated PBMCs, or DNA extracted from either sample type. This specimen belongs to a study of blood T cell repertoires in COVID-19 (dated by TCRdb to the early 2020s). Study-level background: Samples covering the acute and convalescent phases of COVID-19 were provided by collaborators in the United States, Italy and Spain. The prospective study material was composed of cDNA or gDNA derived from T cells, B-cell-depleted T cells, or PBMCs. The dataset comprised deeply sampled blood TCRbeta repertoires from subjects exposed to, actively infected with, or recovered from COVID-19. The repertoires were released in a freely available public database meant as a resource for research on the immune response to SARS-CoV-2. Samples came from the ongoing ImmuneRACE study (first 160 participants) plus 1,254 subjects from 6 global collaborators. Sample metadata almost always included a de-identified subject ID, COVID-19 status, age in years and sex. Where HLA class I and class II types were available, the types were taken from metadata supplied by the sample provider, not from assay-based typing. Overall results and qualifications from the work: The amount of clinical and demographic metadata varied by source and participant and was provided uncurated.

TCRbeta CDR3 regions were amplified from genomic DNA by means of the immunoSEQ Assay, a bias-controlled multiplex PCR. In the original analysis: Nucleated cell counts per sample were estimated from amplification of reference gene primers within the assay. To quantify the absolute abundance of each unique TCRbeta CDR3 rearrangement, sequence reads were collapsed and filtered. For each sample, productive Simpson clonality was calculated as the square root of Simpson's diversity index over productive rearrangements. The table comes from immuneACCESS by way of TCRdb, which keeps in-frame sequences with V and J called. Part of the clones is missing from these tables; in studies checked, under half for an unresolved V gene and the rest for unknown reasons. That table furnishes V, J and clone size, whereas the DNA furnished D and trimming. The sample table contains around 30,000 clones; only one count was recorded for more than 60% of them. 7% to 8.5% of the sample is taken by the ten largest.

The CDR1 and CDR2 encoded by the germline V gene are SGHVS and FQNEAQ. CDR3 length: 17 amino acids, cysteine to phenylalanine. Here the CDR3 DNA is all that survives: 51 bases in frame from base 1. At the junction V is shortened by 5 bases and J by 3 bases; bases outside the gene matches: 9. The sequence is built from TRBV7-8 and TRBJ1-5; 11 bases in between match TRBD1. The sequencing input was peripheral blood. This receptor was taken from a woman in her seventies with active or convalescent COVID-19. This receptor carries the CDR3 CASSASGTGGSNQPQHF. At the DNA level, the sequence is TGTGCCAGCAGCGCCTCCGGGACAGGGGGTTCCAATCAGCCCCAGCATTTT.